This T cell receptor (beta chain) was observed in a study of T cells after yellow fever vaccination. TCRdb analysed the 5' RACE reads with MiXCR anew, one entry per CDR3 protein. The repertoire consists of around 100,000 distinct CDR3 sequences, with roughly 8.9% occurring once and the leading ten covering roughly 23%. To note about this clonotype: No antigen is known for it.

Study-wide findings and caveats: A limited proportion of clonotypes was detected within both the CD4 and CD8 compartments.

Germline V CDR1 and CDR2: MNHEY, SMNVEV (reference sequence). V lost 0 bases to trimming and J lost 2 bases; unmatched junction nucleotides: 7. The CDR3 totals 17 residues. Sequencing was performed on CD8+ T cells sorted from PBMCs, taken 45 days after the yellow fever booster vaccination. This chain uses TRBV27 with TRBJ2-3; TRBD2 matches 8 bases. This TCR derives from a man aged 30 to 45 who received the YFV17D yellow fever vaccine. In nucleotides, the CDR3 is TGTGCCAGCAGTTTATCTCCTAGCGGGCACTCCACAGATACGCAGTATTTT. It translates to CASSLSPSGHSTDTQYF.